This T cell receptor (beta chain) was found in a study of cytomegalovirus exposure and HLA in healthy donors. Study context: About 80 million unique TCRs from HLA-typed donors were held in an early data release. The study's findings and limits: Cytomegalovirus association was assigned to more than 150 TCR beta chains. In a later analysis, compared with equally common non-associated chains, HLA-associated beta chains were more expanded. Per a prior analysis, the majority of TCR beta V segments were productive roughly 90% or roughly 30% of the time.

The PCR contained 60 Vbeta and 13 Jbeta primers. Sequencing was performed with immunoSEQ multiplex PCR; in TCRdb, only in-frame clones are kept and a portion is missing. The sample records 210,000 or so clones, about 85% being singletons. As regards this clone: Antigen specificity is unknown.

CDR3 length: 14 amino acids. The sequencing input was PBMCs. The source is a girl aged 2 to 10 in good health and CMV-seronegative. The chain carries TRBV12-2 and TRBJ2-1; the table's D call of TRBD1 was not tested on the DNA. TRBV12-2 is tagged as a pseudogene. CDR3: CASRFRDRELWQFF. For the CDR3, the DNA is TGTGCAAGTCGCTTCCGAGACAGGGAATTATGGCAGTTCTTC.